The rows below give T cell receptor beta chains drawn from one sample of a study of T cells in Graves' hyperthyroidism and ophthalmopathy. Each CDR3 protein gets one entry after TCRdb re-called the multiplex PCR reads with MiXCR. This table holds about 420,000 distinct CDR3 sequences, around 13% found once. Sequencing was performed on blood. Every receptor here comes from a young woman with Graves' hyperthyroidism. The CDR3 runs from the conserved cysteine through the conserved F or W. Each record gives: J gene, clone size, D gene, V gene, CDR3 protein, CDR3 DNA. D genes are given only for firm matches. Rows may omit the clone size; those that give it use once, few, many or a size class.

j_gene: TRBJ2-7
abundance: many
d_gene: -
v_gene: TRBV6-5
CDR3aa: CASSYRSNSYEQYF
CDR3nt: TGTGCCAGCAGTTACCGATCTAACTCCTACGAGCAGTACTTC

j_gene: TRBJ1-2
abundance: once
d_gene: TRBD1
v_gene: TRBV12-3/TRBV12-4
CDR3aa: CASSLGTGPGYTF
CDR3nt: TGTGCCAGCAGTTTAGGGACAGGGCCCGGCTACACCTTC

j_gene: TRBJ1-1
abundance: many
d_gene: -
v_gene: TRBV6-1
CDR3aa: CASSSQKEAFF
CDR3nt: TGTGCCAGCAGTTCGCAGAAAGAAGCTTTCTTT

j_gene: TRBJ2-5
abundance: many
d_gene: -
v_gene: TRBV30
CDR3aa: CAWRRAQSYQETQYF
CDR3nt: TGTGCCTGGAGAAGGGCTCAGTCGTACCAAGAGACCCAGTACTTC

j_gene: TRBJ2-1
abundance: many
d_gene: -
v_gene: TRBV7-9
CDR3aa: CASSLSPGELSNEQFF
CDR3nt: TGTGCCAGCAGCTTGAGTCCGGGAGAGTTGTCCAATGAGCAGTTCTTC

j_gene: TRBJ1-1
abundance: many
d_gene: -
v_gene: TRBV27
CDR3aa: CASSFLGVGTEAFF
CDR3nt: TGTGCCAGCAGTTTCCTCGGGGTAGGCACTGAAGCTTTCTTT

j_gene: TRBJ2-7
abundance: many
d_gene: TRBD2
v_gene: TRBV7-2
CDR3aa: CASSLVPAGAGYEQYF
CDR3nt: TGTGCCAGCAGCTTAGTACCAGCGGGAGCGGGCTACGAGCAGTACTTC

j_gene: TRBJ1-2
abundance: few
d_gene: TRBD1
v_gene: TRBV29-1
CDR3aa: CSVEDGGLRRTGTSYGYTF
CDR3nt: TGCAGCGTTGAAGACGGGGGTTTGCGTAGGACAGGGACTTCCTATGGCTACACCTTC

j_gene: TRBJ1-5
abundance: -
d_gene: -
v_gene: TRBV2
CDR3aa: CASIEGMGQPQHF
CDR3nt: TGTGCCAGCATAGAGGGAATGGGACAGCCCCAGCATTTT

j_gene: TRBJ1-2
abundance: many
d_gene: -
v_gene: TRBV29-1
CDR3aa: CSAGQTGNRYGYTF
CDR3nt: TGCAGCGCTGGCCAAACAGGGAACCGCTATGGCTACACCTTC

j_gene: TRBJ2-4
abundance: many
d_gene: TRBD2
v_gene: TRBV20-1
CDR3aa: CSARGSGGADIQYF
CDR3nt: TGCAGTGCTAGAGGGTCGGGAGGGGCGGACATTCAGTACTTC

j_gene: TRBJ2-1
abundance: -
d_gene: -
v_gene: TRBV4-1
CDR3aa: CASSQAAAGHSSYNEQFF
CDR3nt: TGCGCCAGCAGCCAAGCAGCGGCCGGGCACAGCTCCTACAATGAGCAGTTCTTC

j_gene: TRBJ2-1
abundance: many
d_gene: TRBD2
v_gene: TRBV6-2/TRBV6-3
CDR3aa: CASRLAGVSPGVVQFF
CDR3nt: TGTGCCAGCAGACTAGCGGGAGTATCTCCCGGTGTAGTGCAGTTCTTC

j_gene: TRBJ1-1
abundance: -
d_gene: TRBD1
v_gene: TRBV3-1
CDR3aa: CASSQEGRGLTEAFF
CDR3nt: TGTGCCAGCAGCCAAGAGGGGAGGGGGCTCACTGAAGCTTTCTTT

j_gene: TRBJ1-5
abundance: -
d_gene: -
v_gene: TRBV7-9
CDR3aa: CASSLGFSAGQPQHF
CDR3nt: TGTGCCAGCAGCTTAGGATTCTCAGCGGGTCAGCCCCAGCATTTT